A selection of T cell receptor beta chains follows, all from one sample in a study of OX40 agonist ivuxolimab in advanced cancers. The method was immunoSEQ multiplex PCR; TCRdb's version includes in-frame clones alone and lacks a portion of them. The sample lists some 29,000 clones, approximately 86% occurring once. This material consisted of CD4+ or CD8+ T cells sorted from blood, taken in a trial of the OX40 agonist ivuxolimab. All receptors come from an adult with an advanced solid tumor such as melanoma, head and neck, liver or kidney cancer. CDR3s include the opening cysteine and the closing phenylalanine or tryptophan. Fields, in order: D gene, V gene, clone size, J gene, CDR3 DNA, CDR3 protein. The D gene is left open where the match is weak. Clone size is given for some rows only: seen once, a few or many times, or a class if the clone is expanded.

d_call: TRBD2; v_call: TRBV6-5; clone_size: -; j_call: TRBJ2-7; cdr3_nt: TGTGCCACAGAAGCGGGAGGCACCTTCTACGAGCAGTACTTC; cdr3_aa: CATEAGGTFYEQYF
d_call: -; v_call: TRBV20-1; clone_size: -; j_call: TRBJ1-6; cdr3_nt: TGCAGTGCTAGGGTTGATTCACCCCTCCACTTT; cdr3_aa: CSARVDSPLHF
d_call: TRBD2; v_call: TRBV9; clone_size: -; j_call: TRBJ2-1; cdr3_nt: TGTGCCAGCAGTTCTAGCGGTGTCTACAATGAGCAGTTCTTC; cdr3_aa: CASSSSGVYNEQFF
d_call: TRBD2; v_call: TRBV19; clone_size: -; j_call: TRBJ2-2; cdr3_nt: TGTGCCAGTATGTATGATGCGGGAGGGTGGACCGGGGAGCTGTTTTTT; cdr3_aa: CASMYDAGGWTGELFF
d_call: -; v_call: TRBV5-6; clone_size: -; j_call: TRBJ2-7; cdr3_nt: TGTGCCAGCAGCCCCGGATATTTCCTCGAGCAGTACTTC; cdr3_aa: CASSPGYFLEQYF
d_call: -; v_call: TRBV11-2; clone_size: -; j_call: TRBJ2-3; cdr3_nt: TGTGCCAGCAGCTTAGATCCTACCGGGGCAGGGATCACAGATACGCAGTATTTT; cdr3_aa: CASSLDPTGAGITDTQYF
d_call: TRBD1; v_call: TRBV11-2; clone_size: -; j_call: TRBJ2-7; cdr3_nt: TGTGCCAGCAGCTTCGGGACAGCTTTGACCTACGAGCAGTACTTC; cdr3_aa: CASSFGTALTYEQYF
d_call: -; v_call: TRBV19; clone_size: -; j_call: TRBJ1-2; cdr3_nt: TGTGCCAGGGGCTGGGCGGCGGGCTACACCTTC; cdr3_aa: CARGWAAGYTF
d_call: -; v_call: TRBV27; clone_size: -; j_call: TRBJ1-2; cdr3_nt: TGTGCCAGCAGTTTAACCAGGGGACATGGCTACACCTTC; cdr3_aa: CASSLTRGHGYTF
d_call: -; v_call: TRBV28; clone_size: -; j_call: TRBJ2-7; cdr3_nt: TGTGCCAGCAGTTTAATGCAGGGGCCTTACGAGCAGTACTTC; cdr3_aa: CASSLMQGPYEQYF
d_call: -; v_call: TRBV13; clone_size: -; j_call: TRBJ2-1; cdr3_nt: TGTGCCAGCAGCCACAGAGGGACGGCGGAGTTCTTC; cdr3_aa: CASSHRGTAEFF
d_call: -; v_call: TRBV2; clone_size: once; j_call: TRBJ1-2; cdr3_nt: TGTGCCAGCAGTGAGAGGGGGACGGGCTATGGCTACACCTTC; cdr3_aa: CASSERGTGYGYTF
d_call: -; v_call: TRBV4-1; clone_size: -; j_call: TRBJ2-7; cdr3_nt: TGCGCCAGCAGCCTTGAACCCGGGACACTGCGGCAGTACTTC; cdr3_aa: CASSLEPGTLRQYF
d_call: TRBD1; v_call: TRBV29-1; clone_size: -; j_call: TRBJ2-1; cdr3_nt: TGCAGCGTTTCGGGACAGGACGGGGGCTCCTACAATGAGCAGTTCTTC; cdr3_aa: CSVSGQDGGSYNEQFF
d_call: -; v_call: TRBV7-9; clone_size: -; j_call: TRBJ1-2; cdr3_nt: TGTGCCAGCTCTCCGGACAGCCCGTGGGGCTACACCTTC; cdr3_aa: CASSPDSPWGYTF
d_call: -; v_call: TRBV30; clone_size: -; j_call: TRBJ2-7; cdr3_nt: TGTGCCTGGAGTGTACGGCCGTACGAGCAGTACTTC; cdr3_aa: CAWSVRPYEQYF
d_call: -; v_call: TRBV6-6; clone_size: -; j_call: TRBJ2-7; cdr3_nt: TGTGCCAGCAGTTATGGGCAGACCTACGAGCAGTACTTC; cdr3_aa: CASSYGQTYEQYF
d_call: -; v_call: TRBV6-5; clone_size: -; j_call: TRBJ2-7; cdr3_nt: -; cdr3_aa: CASILEQRDSYEQYF
d_call: -; v_call: TRBV29-1; clone_size: -; j_call: TRBJ2-1; cdr3_nt: TGCAGCGACGGAGCGGGTTACAATGAGCAGTTCTTC; cdr3_aa: CSDGAGYNEQFF
d_call: -; v_call: TRBV4-1; clone_size: -; j_call: TRBJ2-5; cdr3_nt: TGCGCCAGCAGCTACGACTCGGGGTACCAAGAGACCCAGTACTTC; cdr3_aa: CASSYDSGYQETQYF
d_call: -; v_call: TRBV28; clone_size: -; j_call: TRBJ1-2; cdr3_nt: TGTGCCAGCAGTTTATTAGGGAGCTATGGCTACACCTTC; cdr3_aa: CASSLLGSYGYTF
d_call: -; v_call: TRBV19; clone_size: -; j_call: TRBJ2-1; cdr3_nt: TGTGCCAGTAGTCCCGGGACGTCTCCCTACAATGAGCAGTTCTTC; cdr3_aa: CASSPGTSPYNEQFF
d_call: -; v_call: TRBV7-9; clone_size: -; j_call: TRBJ2-3; cdr3_nt: TGTGCCAGCAGCCAAGCCTGGGGGGCTAGCACAGATACGCAGTATTTT; cdr3_aa: CASSQAWGASTDTQYF
d_call: TRBD1; v_call: TRBV14; clone_size: -; j_call: TRBJ2-7; cdr3_nt: TGTGCCAGCAGCCAAGCCGGCGCGCGACAGGGGGCCGTCGAGCAGTACTTC; cdr3_aa: CASSQAGARQGAVEQYF
d_call: TRBD2; v_call: TRBV11-3; clone_size: -; j_call: TRBJ2-3; cdr3_nt: TGTGCCAGCAGCTCTATCGGGACTAGCGGGAGACGGACCGGAGATACGCAGTATTTT; cdr3_aa: CASSSIGTSGRRTGDTQYF
d_call: -; v_call: TRBV6-1; clone_size: -; j_call: TRBJ1-1; cdr3_nt: TGTGCCAGCAGTTATGGGGGTGAAGCTTTCTTT; cdr3_aa: CASSYGGEAFF
d_call: TRBD2; v_call: TRBV14; clone_size: once; j_call: TRBJ2-3; cdr3_nt: TGTGCCAGCAGCCAAGTACCGGGGCAGCGGGAGTGGGTAGATACGCAGTATTTT; cdr3_aa: CASSQVPGQREWVDTQYF
d_call: TRBD1; v_call: TRBV12-5; clone_size: -; j_call: TRBJ1-5; cdr3_nt: TGTGCTAGTGGTACGGACAGGGGCAACAATCAGCCCCAGCATTTT; cdr3_aa: CASGTDRGNNQPQHF
d_call: TRBD1; v_call: TRBV28; clone_size: -; j_call: TRBJ1-2; cdr3_nt: TGTGCCAGCAGTTCCCGCAGGGGGCGCGGGTATGGCTACACCTTC; cdr3_aa: CASSSRRGRGYGYTF
d_call: TRBD1; v_call: TRBV19; clone_size: -; j_call: TRBJ2-7; cdr3_nt: TGTGCCAGTTCTTGGGGACAGGGTGGATACGAGCAGTACTTC; cdr3_aa: CASSWGQGGYEQYF
d_call: -; v_call: TRBV7-6; clone_size: -; j_call: TRBJ2-1; cdr3_nt: TGTGCCAGCAGCTCCCGGGGGTCCTACAATGAGCAGTTCTTC; cdr3_aa: CASSSRGSYNEQFF
d_call: -; v_call: TRBV25-1; clone_size: -; j_call: TRBJ2-7; cdr3_nt: TGTGCCAGCAGTTACAAGGGGTACGCATTCTCCTACGAGCAGTACTTC; cdr3_aa: CASSYKGYAFSYEQYF
d_call: -; v_call: TRBV5-4; clone_size: -; j_call: TRBJ1-2; cdr3_nt: TGTGCCAGCAGCTTGGGGGGGCGGTGGGGCTACACCTTC; cdr3_aa: CASSLGGRWGYTF
d_call: -; v_call: TRBV6-5; clone_size: -; j_call: TRBJ2-5; cdr3_nt: TGTGCCAGCACATTACAAGAGACCCAGTACTTC; cdr3_aa: CASTLQETQYF
d_call: TRBD2; v_call: TRBV6-6; clone_size: -; j_call: TRBJ2-5; cdr3_nt: TGTGCCAGCAACCTGCTAGCGGGGGTCGAGACCCAGTACTTC; cdr3_aa: CASNLLAGVETQYF
d_call: -; v_call: TRBV19; clone_size: -; j_call: TRBJ1-1; cdr3_nt: TGTGCCGGAAAAAACGGGGCCCACACTGAAGCTTTCTTT; cdr3_aa: CAGKNGAHTEAFF
d_call: -; v_call: TRBV10-1; clone_size: -; j_call: TRBJ2-1; cdr3_nt: TGCGCCAGCAGTGAACTTAGGGAGCAGTTCTTC; cdr3_aa: CASSELREQFF
d_call: -; v_call: TRBV6-5; clone_size: -; j_call: TRBJ2-7; cdr3_nt: TGTGCCAGCAGCCCCGGGAGCGAGCAGTACTTC; cdr3_aa: CASSPGSEQYF
d_call: TRBD1; v_call: TRBV29-1; clone_size: once; j_call: TRBJ1-2; cdr3_nt: TGCAGCGTTGATAGGGCACAGGGGGGAAACTATGGCTACACCTTC; cdr3_aa: CSVDRAQGGNYGYTF
d_call: -; v_call: TRBV19; clone_size: -; j_call: TRBJ2-6; cdr3_nt: TGTGCCAGTAGTATCCCCGGGATTTCTCCAGGAGGGGCCAACGTCCTGACTTTC; cdr3_aa: CASSIPGISPGGANVLTF
d_call: -; v_call: TRBV4-1; clone_size: -; j_call: TRBJ2-2; cdr3_nt: TGCGCCAGCAGCCGACAGTCCGGGGAGCTGTTTTTT; cdr3_aa: CASSRQSGELFF
d_call: -; v_call: TRBV7-6; clone_size: -; j_call: TRBJ2-1; cdr3_nt: TGTGCCAGCAGCGCCTACCCAAGCAATGAGCAGTTCTTC; cdr3_aa: CASSAYPSNEQFF
d_call: -; v_call: TRBV12-5; clone_size: -; j_call: TRBJ2-5; cdr3_nt: TGTGCTAGTGGTTTGCAGGGAGGTCAAGAGACCCAGTACTTC; cdr3_aa: CASGLQGGQETQYF
d_call: TRBD1; v_call: TRBV28; clone_size: -; j_call: TRBJ1-3; cdr3_nt: TGTGCCAGCAGCGGGGCCGGGACAGGGGACCGAAACACCATATATTTT; cdr3_aa: CASSGAGTGDRNTIYF
d_call: -; v_call: TRBV29-1; clone_size: -; j_call: TRBJ1-2; cdr3_nt: TGCAGCGTTGCCGGTCTCGATGGCTACACCTTC; cdr3_aa: CSVAGLDGYTF
d_call: -; v_call: TRBV7-2; clone_size: few; j_call: TRBJ2-3; cdr3_nt: TGTGCCAGCAGCTTTCTACCTAGCGCGATTAACACAGATACGCAGTATTTT; cdr3_aa: CASSFLPSAINTDTQYF
d_call: TRBD1; v_call: TRBV27; clone_size: -; j_call: TRBJ2-3; cdr3_nt: TGTGCCAGCAGTTTAGGGGCCGGGACAGGGCCCACAGATACGCAGTATTTT; cdr3_aa: CASSLGAGTGPTDTQYF
d_call: -; v_call: TRBV9; clone_size: -; j_call: TRBJ2-3; cdr3_nt: TGTGCCAGCAGCATGAGATGGGGGGGCACTAGCACAGATACGCAGTATTTT; cdr3_aa: CASSMRWGGTSTDTQYF
d_call: -; v_call: TRBV18; clone_size: -; j_call: TRBJ2-1; cdr3_nt: TGTGCCAGCTCACCTTCCAGGGGACCCACCTACAATGAGCAGTTCTTC; cdr3_aa: CASSPSRGPTYNEQFF
d_call: -; v_call: TRBV28; clone_size: -; j_call: TRBJ2-6; cdr3_nt: TGTGCCAGCAGTCAGGCTGACCTAACCCCCTCTGGGGCCAACGTCCTGACTTTC; cdr3_aa: CASSQADLTPSGANVLTF
d_call: -; v_call: TRBV2; clone_size: -; j_call: TRBJ2-1; cdr3_nt: TGTGCCAGCAACCTAAGGCCGGGACTCCACAATGAGCAGTTCTTC; cdr3_aa: CASNLRPGLHNEQFF